This T cell receptor beta chain was obtained from a study of vaccination and CD4 T cells after COVID-19. The CDR3 length is 15 residues. Looked up from germline, CDR1 is SGHTA and CDR2 is FQGNSA. Trimming stripped 2 bases from V and 1 base from J, with 8 bases between. Scientists ran DNA taken from cultured CD4+ T cells through the Oncomine TCR Beta short-read assay for sequencing. TCRdb ran MiXCR on the PCR reads and lists one entry per CDR3 protein. Among 15,000 to 20,000 distinct CDR3 sequences listed, 45% to 50% were seen once. The sample's treatment: roughly 10-day PBMC culture with coronavirus spike peptide pools or control peptides (ViraFEST assay). This clonotype was seen a handful of times. What it recognizes is unknown.

V usage is TRBV7-2 and J usage is TRBJ2-2, with no clear D. The TCR comes from a human donor who received a COVID-19 vaccine. The specimen comprised CD4+ T cells from blood, cultured in vitro, sampled before SARS-CoV-2 vaccination. The CDR3 loop is CASSLQSGNTGELFF. CDR3 DNA sequence: TGTGCCAGCAGCTTACAATCGGGGAACACCGGGGAGCTGTTTTTT.